The clone carrying this T cell receptor beta chain was found many times. Its antigen is not identified. This sample was included in a study of T-cell reconstitution after alpha-beta-depleted transplantation in children. The study's findings and limits: Expanded graft clones, several hundred of them, were reportedly the source of alpha-beta T cells about two months after transplant. Some patients' high day-60 TCRbeta diversity was attributed to recipient cells surviving conditioning.

Unique molecular identifiers were used in preparing the TCRbeta library. MiXCR was run by TCRdb on the PCR reads, yielding one entry per CDR3 protein. The sample consists of hundreds of thousands of distinct CDR3 sequences, about an eighth of them appearing once. Germline values: CDR1 DFQATT, CDR2 SNEGSKA (reference sequence). This CDR3 spans 18 amino acids. V lost 2 bases, J lost 9 bases, and 20 bases stayed unmatched. The clonotype originates from a male patient younger than 18 who had a stem cell transplant for acute myeloid leukemia, so the T cells may come from the graft donor. Here the sequenced sample was PBMCs, mostly from graft donor cells, taken 360 days after TCRalphabeta/CD19-depleted stem cell transplant. V usage is TRBV20-1 and J usage is TRBJ2-1; 9 positions agree with TRBD2. The CDR3 loop reads CSARPPPSVLAGVREQFF. In nucleotides, the CDR3 is TGCAGTGCTAGACCACCCCCCTCGGTATTAGCGGGAGTTCGTGAGCAGTTCTTC.